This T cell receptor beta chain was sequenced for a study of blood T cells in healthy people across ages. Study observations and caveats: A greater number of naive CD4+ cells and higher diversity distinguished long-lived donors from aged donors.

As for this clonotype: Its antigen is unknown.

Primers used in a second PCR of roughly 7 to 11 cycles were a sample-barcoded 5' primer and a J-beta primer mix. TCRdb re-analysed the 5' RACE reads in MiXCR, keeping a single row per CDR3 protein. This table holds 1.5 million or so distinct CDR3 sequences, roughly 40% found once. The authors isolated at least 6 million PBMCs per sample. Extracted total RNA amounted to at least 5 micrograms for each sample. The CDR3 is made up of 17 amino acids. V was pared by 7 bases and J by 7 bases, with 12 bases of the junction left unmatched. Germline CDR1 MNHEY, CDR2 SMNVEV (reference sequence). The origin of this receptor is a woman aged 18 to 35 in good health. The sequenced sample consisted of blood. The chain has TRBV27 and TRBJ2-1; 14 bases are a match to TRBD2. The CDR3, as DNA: TGTGCCAGCACCCTTTCTCCGGGACTAGCGGGAGTTAATGAGCAGTTCTTC. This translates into CASTLSPGLAGVNEQFF.